The 2 T cell receptor beta chains presented below share a single source sample, sequenced in a study of blood T cell repertoires in COVID-19. TCRdb keeps only in-frame clones here, not all; method: immunoSEQ multiplex PCR. Of some 180,000 clones in the sample, 70% to 85% are singletons; the top ten hold roughly 12%. Sequences were obtained from peripheral blood. The receptors originated from a man aged 50 to 59 who had recovered from COVID-19.

The chain links TRBV20-1 to TRBJ2-7, with 8 nucleotides matching TRBD2. The germline gives CDR1 DFQATT, CDR2 SNEGSKA (reference sequence). J gave up 0 bases and V 3 bases, and 4 bases lay outside the gene matches. The CDR3 totals 14 residues. The CDR3 here is CSASRSGSSYEQYF. CDR3 bases: TGCAGTGCTAGTAGGAGCGGGAGCTCCTACGAGCAGTACTTC.

V is TRBV12-3 or TRBV12-4 and J is TRBJ1-1; 7 bases align to TRBD1. The CDR3 totals 13 residues. The J segment lost 3 bases and the V segment lost 6 bases, leaving 4 bases of the junction unmatched. DNA of the CDR3: TGTGCCAGCAGCCTCACAGGGGACACTGAAGCTTTCTTT. Residues: CASSLTGDTEAFF.